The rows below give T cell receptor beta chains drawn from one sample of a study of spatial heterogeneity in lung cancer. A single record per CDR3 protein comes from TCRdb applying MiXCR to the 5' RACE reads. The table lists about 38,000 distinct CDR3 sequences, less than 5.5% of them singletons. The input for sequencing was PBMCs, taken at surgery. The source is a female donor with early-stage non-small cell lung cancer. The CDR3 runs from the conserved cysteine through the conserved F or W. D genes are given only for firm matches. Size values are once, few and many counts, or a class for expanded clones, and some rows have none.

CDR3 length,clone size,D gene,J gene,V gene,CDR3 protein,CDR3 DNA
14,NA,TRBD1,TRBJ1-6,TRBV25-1,CASRTGASHSPLHF,TGTGCCAGCAGGACAGGGGCAAGTCATTCACCCCTCCACTTT
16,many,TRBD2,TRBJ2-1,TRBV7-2,CASSHKSAGAYNEQFF,TGTGCCAGCAGCCATAAGTCGGCGGGGGCCTACAATGAGCAGTTCTTC
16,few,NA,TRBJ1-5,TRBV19,CASSIVGRDSNQPQHF,TGTGCCAGTAGTATAGTAGGACGGGATAGCAATCAGCCCCAGCATTTT
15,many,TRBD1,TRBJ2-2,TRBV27,CASSLFTGATGELFF,TGTGCCAGCAGTCTGTTTACAGGGGCCACCGGGGAGCTGTTTTTT
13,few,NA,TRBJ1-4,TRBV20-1,CSAKPGENEKLFF,TGCAGTGCTAAACCGGGGGAGAATGAAAAACTGTTTTTT
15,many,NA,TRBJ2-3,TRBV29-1,CSATGTRPSTDTQYF,TGCAGCGCCACCGGGACTCGCCCTAGCACAGATACGCAGTATTTT
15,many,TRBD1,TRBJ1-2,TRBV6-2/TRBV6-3,CASSNPPRTGKGYTF,TGTGCCAGCAGTAACCCACCGAGGACAGGGAAAGGCTACACCTTC
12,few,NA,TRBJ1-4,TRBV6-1,CASTPGGGKLFF,TGTGCCAGCACCCCCGGAGGGGGGAAACTGTTTTTT
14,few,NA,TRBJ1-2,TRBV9,CASSVAAQGNGYTF,TGTGCCAGCAGCGTAGCTGCCCAGGGTAACGGCTACACCTTC
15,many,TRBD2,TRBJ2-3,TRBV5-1,CASSMTSGGTDTQYF,TGCGCCAGCAGCATGACTAGCGGGGGGACAGATACGCAGTATTTT
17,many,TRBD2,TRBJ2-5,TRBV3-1,CASSQRLAGGPQETQYF,TGTGCCAGCAGCCAACGCCTGGCGGGGGGCCCTCAAGAGACCCAGTACTTC
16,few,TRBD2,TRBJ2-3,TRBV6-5,CASSYILAGGTDTQYF,TGTGCCAGCAGTTACATACTAGCGGGGGGAACAGATACGCAGTATTTT
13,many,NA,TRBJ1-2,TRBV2,CASSASKAGGYTF,TGTGCCAGCAGTGCTTCTAAAGCGGGTGGCTACACCTTC
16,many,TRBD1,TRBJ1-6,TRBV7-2,CASSLETGWSSSPLHF,TGTGCCAGCAGCTTAGAGACAGGGTGGTCTAGTTCACCCCTCCACTTT
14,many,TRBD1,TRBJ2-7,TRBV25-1,CASSFGQGDYEQYF,TGTGCCAGCAGCTTTGGACAGGGCGACTACGAGCAGTACTTC
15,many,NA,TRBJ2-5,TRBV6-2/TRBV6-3,CASSTRPGGRETQYF,TGTGCCAGCAGTACGAGACCGGGGGGCCGGGAGACCCAGTACTTC
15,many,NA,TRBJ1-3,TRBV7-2,CASSLAGVLGNTIYF,TGTGCCAGCAGCTTAGCAGGGGTGCTTGGAAACACCATATATTTT
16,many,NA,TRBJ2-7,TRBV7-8,CASRLSGGGRYLEQYF,TGTGCCAGCAGACTAAGCGGAGGAGGGAGATACCTCGAGCAGTACTTC
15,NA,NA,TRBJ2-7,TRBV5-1,CASSFKGQSSYEQYF,TGCGCCAGCAGCTTTAAGGGTCAGAGCTCCTACGAGCAGTACTTC
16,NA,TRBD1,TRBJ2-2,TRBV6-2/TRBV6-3,CASTPGTGGNTGELFF,TGTGCCAGCACCCCGGGGACAGGGGGTAACACCGGGGAGCTGTTTTTT
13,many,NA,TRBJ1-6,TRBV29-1,CSVAVSDNSPLHF,TGCAGCGTGGCAGTTTCGGATAATTCACCCCTCCACTTT
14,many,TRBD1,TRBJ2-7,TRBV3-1,CASTGTGSSYEQYF,TGTGCCAGCACGGGGACAGGGAGCTCCTACGAGCAGTACTTC
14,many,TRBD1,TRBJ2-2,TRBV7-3,CASRRGPITGELFF,TGTGCCAGCAGGAGGGGGCCCATCACCGGGGAGCTGTTTTTT
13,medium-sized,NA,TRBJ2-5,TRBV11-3,CASSPGLQETQYF,TGTGCCAGCAGCCCGGGACTTCAAGAGACCCAGTACTTC
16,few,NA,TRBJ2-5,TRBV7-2,CASSTPRDFYQETQYF,TGTGCCAGCAGCACACCGCGGGACTTTTACCAAGAGACCCAGTACTTC
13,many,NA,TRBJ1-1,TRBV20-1,CSARVQQYTEAFF,TGCAGTGCTAGAGTACAGCAGTACACTGAAGCTTTCTTT
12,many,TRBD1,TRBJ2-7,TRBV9,CASSRTGSEQYF,TGTGCCAGCAGTAGGACAGGGTCCGAGCAGTACTTC
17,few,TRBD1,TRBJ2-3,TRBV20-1,CSASDEEGTGGPDTQYF,TGCAGTGCTAGTGACGAGGAGGGGACAGGGGGCCCAGATACGCAGTATTTT
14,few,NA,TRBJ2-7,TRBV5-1,CASSLDGASYEQYF,TGCGCCAGCAGCTTGGACGGGGCTTCCTACGAGCAGTACTTC
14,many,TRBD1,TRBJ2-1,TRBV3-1,CASRTGGWGNEQFF,TGTGCCAGCAGAACAGGGGGCTGGGGCAATGAGCAGTTCTTC
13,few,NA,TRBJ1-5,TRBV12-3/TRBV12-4,CASSSGILQPQHF,TGTGCCAGCAGTTCCGGAATACTTCAGCCCCAGCATTTT
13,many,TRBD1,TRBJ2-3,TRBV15,CATSRDRGDTQYF,TGTGCCACCAGCAGAGACAGGGGGGATACGCAGTATTTT
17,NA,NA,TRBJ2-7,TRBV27,CASRSGITFRGSYEQYF,TGTGCCAGCCGATCGGGGATAACATTTAGGGGCTCCTACGAGCAGTACTTC
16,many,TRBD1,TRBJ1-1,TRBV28,CASSTSGQGRNTEAFF,TGTGCCAGCAGTACGTCCGGACAGGGGAGGAACACTGAAGCTTTCTTT
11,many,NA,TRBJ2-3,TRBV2,CASTTTDTQYF,TGTGCCAGCACTACCACAGATACGCAGTATTTT
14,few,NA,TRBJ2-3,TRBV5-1,CASSPGASTDTQYF,TGCGCCAGCAGCCCCGGGGCGAGCACAGATACGCAGTATTTT
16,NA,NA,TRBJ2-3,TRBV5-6,CASSSGGAGREDTQYF,TGTGCCAGCAGCTCCGGAGGTGCGGGGCGTGAGGATACGCAGTATTTT
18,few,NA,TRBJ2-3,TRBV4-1,CASSQDLGARGTTDTQYF,TGCGCCAGCAGCCAAGATCTTGGTGCTCGGGGAACCACAGATACGCAGTATTTT
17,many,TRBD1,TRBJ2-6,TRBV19,CASSGRQGPSGANVLTF,TGTGCCAGTAGCGGTCGACAGGGACCCTCTGGGGCCAACGTCCTGACTTTC
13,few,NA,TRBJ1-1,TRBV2,CASSEDMVTEAFF,TGTGCCAGCAGTGAAGATATGGTCACTGAAGCTTTCTTT
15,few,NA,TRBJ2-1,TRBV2,CVSTRTPSSYNEQFF,TGTGTCAGCACTCGGACGCCCAGCTCCTACAATGAGCAGTTCTTC
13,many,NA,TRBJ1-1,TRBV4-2,CASSQGIPGEAFF,TGTGCCAGCAGCCAAGGAATTCCTGGCGAAGCTTTCTTT
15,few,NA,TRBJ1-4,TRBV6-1,CASSEAWGTNEKLFF,TGTGCCAGCAGTGAAGCGTGGGGAACTAATGAAAAACTGTTTTTT
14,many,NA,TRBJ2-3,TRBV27,CASSQTVVADTQYF,TGTGCCAGCAGCCAAACAGTAGTCGCAGATACGCAGTATTTT
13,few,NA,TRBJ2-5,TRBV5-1,CASSLEGGETQYF,TGCGCCAGCAGCTTGGAGGGGGGAGAGACCCAGTACTTC
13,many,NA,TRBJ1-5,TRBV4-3,CASSPGGNQPQHF,TGCGCCAGCAGCCCCGGAGGCAATCAGCCCCAGCATTTT